The 11 T cell receptor beta chains below come from one sample, sequenced in a study of cytomegalovirus exposure and HLA in healthy donors. The PCR ran on 60 Vbeta and 13 Jbeta primers. Libraries were prepared by immunoSEQ multiplex PCR; TCRdb keeps only in-frame clonotypes and omits some of them. The sample is made up of some 110,000 clones, and the top ten hold approximately 2% of it. Sequenced material: PBMCs. These receptor sequences come from a man aged 35-49 years in good health and CMV-seronegative.

This chain connects TRBV4-1 to TRBJ1-2; D not certain. Germline V gene sequence: CDR1 MGHRA, CDR2 YSYEKL. CDR3 size: 14 residues. The V and J ends lost 1 base and 4 bases respectively, with 10 bases between them. DNA of the CDR3: TGCGCCAGCAGCCAAGGGTGGGCCCCCTATGGCTACACCTTC. It is translated as CASSQGWAPYGYTF.

V and J are TRBV7-2 and TRBJ2-2; a possible D gene is TRBD1 (6 bases). Trimming shortened V by 2 bases and J by 6 bases, and 10 bases separated the two germline ends. The length of the CDR3 is 14 residues. Germline CDR1 is SGHTA and CDR2 is FQGNSA. The CDR3 loop reads CASSLTGGAGELFF. The DNA of the CDR3 is TGTGCCAGCAGCTTAACTGGGGGCGCCGGGGAGCTGTTTTTT. The variable domain in full, completed from reference TRBV7-2 and TRBJ2-2, reads GAGVSQSPSNKVTEKGKDVELRCDPISGHTALYWYRQSLGQGLEFLIYFQGNSAPDKSGLPSDRFSAERTGGSVSTLTIQRTQQEDSAVYLCASSLTGGAGELFFGEGSRLTVL.

The J gene is TRBJ2-7, the V gene TRBV28; a possible D gene is TRBD2 (7 bases). The ends were cut back, 7 bases at V and 9 bases at J, with 13 bases in the middle. CDR3 length: 11 residues. CDR1 and CDR2 from the germline V gene are MDHEN and SYDVKM. Here the CDR3 DNA reads TGTGCCAGCACCGGGGGGCCCCGGCAGTACTTC. It encodes CASTGGPRQYF. Using reference TRBV28 and TRBJ2-7 for the parts outside the CDR3, the full variable domain is DVKVTQSSRYLVKRTGEKVFLECVQDMDHENMFWYRQDPGLGLRLIYFSYDVKMKEKGDIPEGYSVSREKKERFSLILESASTNQTSMYLCASTGGPRQYFGPGTRLTVT.

The chain carries TRBV30 and TRBJ1-5; possibly TRBD1 for D (6 bases). The germline gives CDR1 GTSNPN, CDR2 SVGIG (reference sequence). V lost 3 bases to trimming and J lost 4 bases, with 22 bases between them. This CDR3 contains 17 residues. The CDR3 reads CAWRGRAGVQGNQPQHF. Here the CDR3 DNA reads TGTGCCTGGAGAGGGCGGGCAGGGGTACAAGGAAATCAGCCCCAGCATTTT.

Here the CDR3 reads CASSPVQGGYEQYF. The CDR3 DNA follows: TGCGCCAGCAGCCCTGTCCAGGGCGGCTACGAGCAGTACTTC. The gene calls are TRBV4-1 and TRBJ2-7; TRBD1 is a possible D gene (5 bases). CDR3 length equals 14 residues. Germline assignment: CDR1 MGHRA and CDR2 YSYEKL. V dropped 4 bases and J dropped 3 bases, with 13 bases sitting between them.

The chain has TRBV19 and TRBJ2-2; TRBD2 is a possible D gene (5 bases). CDR1 is LNHDA, CDR2 SQIVND, per germline (reference sequence). V was trimmed by 1 base and J by 5 bases, leaving 8 bases between them. The CDR3 sequence is 14 residues long. CDR3 in DNA: TGTGCCAGTAGTATAGTGAGGGCTACCGGGGAGCTGTTTTTT. This gives the protein CASSIVRATGELFF.

The chain has TRBV6-6 and TRBJ1-2; D ambiguous. V dropped 4 bases and J dropped 1 base, with 13 bases sitting between them. Germline V gene sequence: CDR1 MNHNY, CDR2 SVGAGI (reference sequence). The CDR3 length is 15 residues. CDR3 in DNA: TGTGCCAGCAGTTTTTTATCTCCAGATAACTATGGCTACACCTTC. Its protein product is CASSFLSPDNYGYTF.

The chain links TRBV29-1 to TRBJ1-1, with 9 bases lining up with TRBD1. CDR1 is SQVTM and CDR2 is ANQGSEA in the germline V gene. V was pared by 6 bases and J by 0 bases, with 5 bases of the junction left unmatched. The CDR3 spans 14 residues. CDR3 in amino acids: CSVLRTGVNTEAFF. The CDR3 DNA reads as TGCAGCGTCCTAAGGACAGGGGTGAACACTGAAGCTTTCTTT.

The V and J genes are TRBV28 and TRBJ1-5, with 8 bases aligning to TRBD1. The germline CDR1 and CDR2 sequences are MDHEN and SYDVKM. V shed 6 bases and J 2 bases; nucleotides not matched to a gene: 3. This CDR3 region has 14 residues. Written as DNA, the CDR3 is TGTGCCAGCAGCCAGACAGGGGGCAATCAGCCCCAGCATTTT. Protein: CASSQTGGNQPQHF. The entire variable domain, with the rest obtained from reference TRBV28 and TRBJ1-5, is as follows: DVKVTQSSRYLVKRTGEKVFLECVQDMDHENMFWYRQDPGLGLRLIYFSYDVKMKEKGDIPEGYSVSREKKERFSLILESASTNQTSMYLCASSQTGGNQPQHFGDGTRLSIL.

The chain recombines TRBV30 with TRBJ2-5, with a weak D call TRBD1 (5 bases). Trimming left V 3 bases short and J 3 bases short, with 14 bases between. Looked up from germline, CDR1 is GTSNPN and CDR2 is SVGIG (reference sequence). CDR3 length: 14 amino acids. CDR3 protein: CAWSLGHLEETQYF. CDR3 bases: TGTGCCTGGAGCCTAGGACATCTAGAAGAGACCCAGTACTTC.

This rearrangement joins TRBV1 to TRBJ1-5; TRBD1, the D gene given by the table, was not confirmed from the DNA. TRBV1 is a known pseudogene. This CDR3 has 16 residues. CDR3 nucleotides: TGCACCAGCAGCCATGGGGCTACCCGCCCCGATCAGCCCCAGCATTTT. This translates into CTSSHGATRPDQPQHF.